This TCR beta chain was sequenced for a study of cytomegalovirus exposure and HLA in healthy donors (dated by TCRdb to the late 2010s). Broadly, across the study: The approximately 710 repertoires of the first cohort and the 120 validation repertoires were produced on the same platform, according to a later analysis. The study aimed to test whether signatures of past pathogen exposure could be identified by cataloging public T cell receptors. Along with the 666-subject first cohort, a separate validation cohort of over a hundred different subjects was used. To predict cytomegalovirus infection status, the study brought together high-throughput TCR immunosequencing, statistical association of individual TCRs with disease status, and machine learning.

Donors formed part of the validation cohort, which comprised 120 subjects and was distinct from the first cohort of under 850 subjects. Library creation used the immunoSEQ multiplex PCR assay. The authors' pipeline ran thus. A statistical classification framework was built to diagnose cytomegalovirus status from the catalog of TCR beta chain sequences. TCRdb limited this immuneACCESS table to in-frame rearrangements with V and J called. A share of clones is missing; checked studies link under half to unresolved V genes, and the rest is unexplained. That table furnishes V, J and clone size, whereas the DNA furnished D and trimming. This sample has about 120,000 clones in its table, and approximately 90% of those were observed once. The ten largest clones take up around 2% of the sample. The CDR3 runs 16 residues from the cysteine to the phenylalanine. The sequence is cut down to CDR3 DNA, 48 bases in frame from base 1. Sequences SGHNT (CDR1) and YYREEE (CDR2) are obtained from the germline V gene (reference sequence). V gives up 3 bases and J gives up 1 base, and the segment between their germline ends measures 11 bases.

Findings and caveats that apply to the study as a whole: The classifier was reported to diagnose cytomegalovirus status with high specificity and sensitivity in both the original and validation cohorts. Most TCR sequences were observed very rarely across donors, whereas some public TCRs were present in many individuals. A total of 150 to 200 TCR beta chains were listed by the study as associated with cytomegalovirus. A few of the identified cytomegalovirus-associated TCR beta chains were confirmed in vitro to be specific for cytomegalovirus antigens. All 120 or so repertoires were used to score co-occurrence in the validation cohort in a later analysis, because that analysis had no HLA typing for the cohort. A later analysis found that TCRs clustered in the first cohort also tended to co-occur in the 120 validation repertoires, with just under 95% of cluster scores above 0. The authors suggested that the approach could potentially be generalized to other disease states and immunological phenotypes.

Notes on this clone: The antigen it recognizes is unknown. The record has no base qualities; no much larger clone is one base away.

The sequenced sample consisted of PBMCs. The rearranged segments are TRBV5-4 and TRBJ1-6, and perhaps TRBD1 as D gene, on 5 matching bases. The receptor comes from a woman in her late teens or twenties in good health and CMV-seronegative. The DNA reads TGTGCCAGCAGCTCCAGGGAAGGGTCCTATAATTCACCCCTCCACTTT. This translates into CASSSREGSYNSPLHF.